Shown below are 9 T cell receptor beta chains from a single sample sequenced in a study of blood T cells in healthy people across ages. The second PCR ran roughly 6 to 11 cycles with a sample-barcoded 5' primer and J-beta primers. TCRdb fed the 5' RACE reads into MiXCR, producing one record per CDR3 protein. The repertoire holds some 640,000 distinct CDR3 sequences, about 52% seen once, with approximately 32% in the top ten. Sequenced: blood. Source of these receptors: a woman in her sixties in good health.

This clonotype was recorded a few times. This rearrangement joins TRBV6-6 to TRBJ2-2; D is perhaps TRBD2 (5 bases). There are 16 residues in the CDR3. Trimming took off 6 bases at V and 6 bases at J, with 20 bases between the two ends. Germline V gene data show CDR1 as MNHNY and CDR2 as SVGAGI (reference sequence). CDR3 amino acids: CASSRLVTSSAGELFF. The CDR3 nucleotides read TGTGCCAGCAGCCGCCTTGTTACTAGTTCTGCCGGGGAGCTGTTTTTT.

This clonotype was detected a few times. J is TRBJ2-7 and V is TRBV7-6, with 7 bases lining up with TRBD1. V dropped 2 bases and J dropped 2; count of bases not matched to a gene: 6. Germline V lookup: CDR1 SGHVS, CDR2 FNYEAQ. The length of the CDR3 is 15 residues. CDR3 amino acids: CASSLTSGTAYEQYF. The CDR3 DNA sequence: TGTGCCAGCAGCTTAACCTCCGGGACAGCCTACGAGCAGTACTTC.

V gene TRBV29-1 combines with J gene TRBJ1-5; D perhaps matches TRBD1 (5 bases). The CDR3 has 13 amino acids. Germline-derived CDR1 and CDR2 are SQVTM and ANQGSEA. Trimming left V 4 bases short and J 4 bases short, with 11 bases between. The CDR3 loop is CSVVAQVNQPQHF. DNA for the CDR3: TGCAGCGTTGTTGCACAGGTTAATCAGCCCCAGCATTTT.

V gene TRBV27 combines with J gene TRBJ2-3; TRBD2 might be the D (5 bases). CDR3 length: 16 amino acids. Germline V gene data show CDR1 as MNHEY and CDR2 as SMNVEV (reference sequence). Trimming pared 5 bases from V and 2 bases from J, leaving 17 bases between. The CDR3 coding sequence is TGTGCCAGCAGTCCAAGGGTAGCGTCTATCACAGATACGCAGTATTTT. It encodes CASSPRVASITDTQYF.

This clonotype appeared a single time. This chain connects TRBV7-2 to TRBJ2-6, with D perhaps being TRBD1 or TRBD2 (6 bases each). The germline V gene encodes CDR1 SGHTA and CDR2 FQGNSA. CDR3 size: 17 residues. V lost 5 bases, J lost 2 bases, and 16 bases lay in between. This CDR3 reads CASSTQKGGPGANVLTF. In nucleotides, the CDR3 is TGTGCCAGCAGCACCCAGAAGGGGGGCCCTGGGGCCAACGTCCTGACTTTC.

The chain recombines TRBV5-4 with TRBJ2-3; 7 nucleotides agree with TRBD2. Germline-derived CDR1 and CDR2 are SGHNT and YYREEE (reference sequence). The junction had 12 bases not matched to a gene; V was cut back by 4 bases and J by 4 bases. The CDR3 runs 16 residues. The CDR3 DNA reads TGTGCCAGCAGCGACACTGCGGGAGATCTCCCAGATACGCAGTATTTT. This translates into CASSDTAGDLPDTQYF.

This clonotype appeared many times. The gene calls are TRBV3-1 and TRBJ2-5; D is ambiguous. The CDR3 totals 14 residues. Trimming cost V 3 bases and J 2 bases, with 10 bases left between them. Germline lookup yields CDR1 LGHDT and CDR2 YNNKEL (reference sequence). This CDR3 reads CASSHNYKQETQYF. CDR3 DNA sequence: TGTGCCAGCAGCCACAATTACAAGCAAGAGACCCAGTACTTC.

The table lists this clonotype with a few counts. DNA for the CDR3: TGTGCCAGCAGTGTAGTCAGACCATACGAGCAGTACTTC. Its translation is CASSVVRPYEQYF. The chain has TRBV12-3 or TRBV12-4 and TRBJ2-7; D unresolved. The CDR3 covers 13 residues. V was clipped by 5 bases and J by 4 bases, with 12 bases between them.

The V call is TRBV7-2, the J call TRBJ2-1, with D possibly matching TRBD1 (6 bases). Trimming took off 8 bases at V and 4 bases at J, with 15 bases between the two ends. The CDR3 is made up of 14 amino acids. The V gene's germline CDR1 is SGHTA and CDR2 FQGNSA. The CDR3 region has the DNA TGTGCCAGCGCATACGTACAGGGATACAATGAGCAGTTCTTC. Its translation: CASAYVQGYNEQFF.